These 23 T cell receptor beta chains were sequenced from one sample in a study of Tregs in tolerant kidney transplant recipients. Profiling relied on immunoSEQ multiplex PCR, and the TCRdb table lists in-frame clones only, not all of them. The sample yields fewer than 100,000 clones, over 85% seen once. The sample was CD4+ T cells from blood, taken before the transplant. The receptors originated from a human donor who received a combined kidney and bone marrow transplant.

The chain employs TRBV30 and TRBJ2-5; 7 bases are a match to TRBD2. The length of the CDR3 is 14 residues. Unmatched junction bases numbered 8, after V lost 2 bases and J lost 5 bases. The germline CDR1 and CDR2 sequences are GTSNPN and SVGIG (reference sequence). The CDR3 DNA follows: TGTGCCTGGAGTTCACGGGGGGTGGGGGAGACCCAGTACTTC. Translation gives CAWSSRGVGETQYF.

J is TRBJ1-5 and V is TRBV19; 7 bases match TRBD1. The J segment lost 0 bases and the V segment lost 6 bases, leaving 17 bases of the junction unmatched. Germline CDR1 is LNHDA and CDR2 is SQIVND (reference sequence). The CDR3 sequence is 19 residues long. The DNA of the CDR3 is TGTGCCAGTAGCCACCCTGCCACAGGGGTGACCTATAGCAATCAGCCCCAGCATTTT. Amino acid sequence: CASSHPATGVTYSNQPQHF.

The chain links TRBV15 to TRBJ2-7; TRBD2 matches at 8 bases. J lost 1 base, V lost 1 base, and 6 bases had no gene match. The CDR3 contains 16 residues. Germline assignment: CDR1 LNHNV and CDR2 YYDKDF (reference sequence). CDR3 region: CATSRGLAGGSYEQYF. In DNA form, the CDR3 reads TGTGCCACCAGCAGAGGTCTCGCGGGAGGATCCTACGAGCAGTACTTC.

The chain combines TRBV28 with TRBJ1-6; the D gene is possibly TRBD1 (6 bases). V shed 4 bases and J shed 5 bases, with 9 bases lying between them. Germline-derived CDR1 and CDR2 are MDHEN and SYDVKM. This CDR3 comprises 14 residues. The CDR3 is CASSSRGDNSPLHF. The CDR3 region has the DNA TGTGCCAGCAGTTCCAGGGGTGATAATTCACCCCTCCACTTT.

The chain recombines TRBV7-2 with TRBJ1-5; 8 positions agree with TRBD1. V dropped 1 base and J dropped 6; count of bases not matched to a gene: 8. This CDR3 spans 16 amino acids. CDR1 and CDR2 (germline): SGHTA, FQGNSA. This chain's CDR3 is CASSLGRTGLGQPQHF. In DNA, the CDR3 is TGTGCCAGCAGCTTAGGCCGGACAGGGTTGGGTCAGCCCCAGCATTTT.

The V and J genes are TRBV7-9 and TRBJ2-1, with TRBD2 as a possible D gene (6 bases). CDR3 length: 15 amino acids. Germline CDR1 is SEHNR and CDR2 is FQNEAQ (reference sequence). Trimming removed 4 bases at V and 4 bases at J, with 14 bases between. CDR3 sequence reads: CASSSRRGEYNEQFF. CDR3 DNA: TGTGCCAGCAGCTCCAGGAGGGGCGAATACAATGAGCAGTTCTTC.

Only one count was recorded for this clone. The chain employs TRBV11-2 and TRBJ1-2; no clear D. Germline V gene sequence: CDR1 SGHAT, CDR2 FQNNGV. The V end lost 2 bases, the J end lost 4 bases, and 14 bases lay between the germline ends. The CDR3 length is 15 residues. The CDR3 reads CASSLNRLDGYGYTF. The CDR3 DNA reads as TGTGCCAGCAGCTTAAACAGACTAGATGGCTATGGCTACACCTTC.

The chain joins TRBV4-3 to TRBJ2-7; 11 bases map to TRBD1. CDR1 and CDR2 (germline): LGHNA, YSLEER. The length of the CDR3 is 16 residues. V lost 4 bases to trimming and J lost 0 bases; unmatched junction nucleotides: 5. This chain's CDR3 is CASSRGTGGPSYEQYF. As DNA, the CDR3 is TGCGCCAGCAGCCGAGGGACAGGGGGTCCCTCCTACGAGCAGTACTTC.

The V call is TRBV6-5, the J call TRBJ2-7, with TRBD1 as a possible D gene (5 bases). Deletions cut 4 bases from V and 2 bases from J, with 12 bases between. CDR3 length: 14 amino acids. CDR1 MNHEY and CDR2 SVGAGI come from the germline V gene. As DNA, the CDR3 is TGTGCCAGCAGTTCGACAGTAGGGACCTACGAGCAGTACTTC. This translates into CASSSTVGTYEQYF.

The chain links TRBV7-9 to TRBJ1-1; maybe TRBD1 (6 bases). The length of the CDR3 is 13 residues. Trimming stripped 7 bases from V and 1 base from J, with 10 bases between. Looked up from germline, CDR1 is SEHNR and CDR2 is FQNEAQ (reference sequence). Here the CDR3 reads CASTQGRNTEAFF. DNA for the CDR3: TGTGCCAGCACTCAGGGGCGGAACACTGAAGCTTTCTTT. Using reference TRBV7-9 and TRBJ1-1 for the parts outside the CDR3, the full variable domain is DTGVSQNPRHKITKRGQNVTFRCDPISEHNRLYWYRQTLGQGPEFLTYFQNEAQLEKSRLLSDRFSAERPKGSFSTLEIQRTEQGDSAMYLCASTQGRNTEAFFGQGTRLTVV.

This chain connects TRBV2 to TRBJ2-3, with 7 bases identical to TRBD2. The CDR3 extends over 14 amino acids. V trimming: 4 bases; J trimming: 8 bases; junction bases outside the gene matches: 9. Germline V gene sequence: CDR1 SNHLY, CDR2 FYNNEI. The CDR3 nucleotides read TGTGCCAGCAGTGTTGCCGGGGCGGGGGTTACGCAGTATTTT. Residues: CASSVAGAGVTQYF.

The J gene is TRBJ1-6, the V gene TRBV18; 9 nucleotides agree with TRBD1. The V gene's germline CDR1 is KGHSH and CDR2 LQKENI. V was clipped by 3 bases and J by 6 bases; unmatched bases: 12. CDR3 length: 18 residues. CDR3 loop: CASSPFTGTGHSNSPLHF. The CDR3 DNA is TGTGCCAGCTCACCTTTTACCGGGACAGGGCATTCTAATTCACCCCTCCACTTT.

This clone was counted once. The CDR3, as DNA: TGTGCCAGTACAGTGGGTGGTGGGAGCGATCGGCCCCAGCATTTT. Translation: CASTVGGGSDRPQHF. V gene TRBV19 combines with J gene TRBJ1-5; D not certain. The CDR3 is made up of 15 amino acids. V was cut by 7 bases and J by 9 bases, with 22 bases left in between. Germline CDR1 LNHDA, CDR2 SQIVND (reference sequence).

The chain uses TRBV19 and TRBJ2-5; D unresolved. The length of the CDR3 is 14 residues. Germline lookup yields CDR1 LNHDA and CDR2 SQIVND (reference sequence). V was clipped by 3 bases and J by 1 base, with 9 bases between them. Written as DNA, the CDR3 is TGTGCCAGTAGTATCAATCGGGTCCAAGAGACCCAGTACTTC. This translates into CASSINRVQETQYF.

The chain recombines TRBV2 with TRBJ1-4, with D unclear. In germline, CDR1 is SNHLY, CDR2 FYNNEI. This CDR3 is built from 13 residues. V shed 7 bases and J shed 7 bases, with 13 bases lying between them. The chain's CDR3 is CASKGISSEKLFF. In DNA, the CDR3 is TGTGCCAGCAAAGGTATTTCTAGTGAAAAACTGTTTTTT.

Written as DNA, the CDR3 is TGTGCCAGCAGCCAAGACCAGGGTGTAGCGCAGTATTTT. As protein: CASSQDQGVAQYF. This chain uses TRBV14 with TRBJ2-3; TRBD1 is a possible D gene (5 bases). Germline CDR1 reads SGHDN; CDR2 reads FVKESK. This CDR3 has 13 residues. Trimming left V 0 bases short and J 10 bases short, with 11 bases between. Combining the CDR3 with reference TRBV14 and TRBJ2-3 gives the whole variable domain EAGVTQFPSHSVIEKGQTVTLRCDPISGHDNLYWYRRVMGKEIKFLLHFVKESKQDESGMPNNRFLAERTGGTYSTLKVQPAELEDSGVYFCASSQDQGVAQYFGPGTRLTVL.

CDR3 DNA sequence: TGTGCCAGTAGTATTGCGCGGACTTTCGGGGAGCTGTTTTTT. Amino acid sequence: CASSIARTFGELFF. The chain links TRBV19 to TRBJ2-2, with a tentative D call TRBD2 (5 bases). Trimming left V 3 bases short and J 7 bases short, with 12 bases between. This CDR3 region has 14 residues. Germline V lookup: CDR1 LNHDA, CDR2 SQIVND (reference sequence).

The CDR3 DNA follows: TGTGCCAGCAGTGACGTCGAGGGATCAGTTTATGGCTACACCTTC. It codes for CASSDVEGSVYGYTF. The V call is TRBV6-4, the J call TRBJ1-2, with D unclear. Trimming removed 2 bases at V and 5 bases at J, with 15 bases between. There are 15 residues in the CDR3. The germline V gene has CDR1 MRHNA and CDR2 SNTAGT.

V gene TRBV7-2 combines with J gene TRBJ2-1, with a possible D match to TRBD1 (6 bases). The CDR3 consists of 16 residues. The V end was cut by 5 bases, the J end by 7 bases, with 21 bases between. CDR1 SGHTA and CDR2 FQGNSA come from the germline V gene. Here the CDR3 DNA reads TGTGCCAGCAGCCCAAAAGGGGGTGTTAGAGGGAATGAGCAGTTCTTC. It specifies CASSPKGGVRGNEQFF.

The chain is built from TRBV19 and TRBJ1-2; no clear D. The CDR3 is made up of 14 amino acids. Trimming stripped 0 bases from V and 8 bases from J, with 13 bases between. Germline assignment: CDR1 LNHDA and CDR2 SQIVND (reference sequence). The CDR3 protein is CASSIDPEPWGYTF. CDR3 sequence (DNA): TGTGCCAGTAGTATAGATCCCGAGCCGTGGGGCTACACCTTC. Full variable domain (rest looked up from reference TRBV19 and TRBJ1-2): DGGITQSPKYLFRKEGQNVTLSCEQNLNHDAMYWYRQDPGQGLRLIYYSQIVNDFQKGDIAEGYSVSREKKESFPLTVTSAQKNPTAFYLCASSIDPEPWGYTFGSGTRLTVV.

The CDR3 protein is CASSQRGVQETQYF. CDR3 nucleotide sequence: TGCGCCAGCAGCCAACGCGGGGTCCAAGAGACCCAGTACTTC. V gene TRBV4-1 combines with J gene TRBJ2-5; a possible D gene is TRBD2 (6 bases). This CDR3 is 14 amino acids long. V gave up 2 bases and J gave up 1 base, with 8 bases separating them. Germline-derived CDR1 and CDR2 are MGHRA and YSYEKL.

This clone was detected only once. An end of the junction differs from the germline gene, which may be a read error. Other nucleotide sequences from this sample produce the same CDR3. The chain couples TRBV5-1 to TRBJ2-5, with 9 bases lining up with TRBD2. The CDR3 contains 16 residues. Germline assignment: CDR1 SGHRS and CDR2 YFSETQ. CDR3 nucleotide sequence: TGTGCCAGCAGCTTGGCCAATACGCGGGGGGGGCAGACCCAGTACTTC. Its protein is CASSLANTRGGQTQYF. Together with reference TRBV5-1 and TRBJ2-5, the CDR3 gives the full variable domain: KAGVTQTPRYLIKTRGQQVTLSCSPISGHRSVSWYQQTPGQGLQFLFEYFSETQRNKGNFPGRFSGRQFSNSRSEMNVSTLELGDSALYLCASSLANTRGGQTQYFGPGTRLLVL.

This clone was detected only a few times. The chain is built from TRBV6-6 and TRBJ2-3, with D perhaps matching TRBD1 (6 bases). The CDR3 extends over 15 amino acids. Germline V CDR1 and CDR2: MNHNY, SVGAGI (reference sequence). V shed 7 bases and J shed 2 bases, with 16 bases lying between them. The CDR3 sequence is CASNPRDKNTDTQYF. For the CDR3, the DNA is TGTGCCAGCAACCCCCGGGACAAGAACACAGATACGCAGTATTTT.